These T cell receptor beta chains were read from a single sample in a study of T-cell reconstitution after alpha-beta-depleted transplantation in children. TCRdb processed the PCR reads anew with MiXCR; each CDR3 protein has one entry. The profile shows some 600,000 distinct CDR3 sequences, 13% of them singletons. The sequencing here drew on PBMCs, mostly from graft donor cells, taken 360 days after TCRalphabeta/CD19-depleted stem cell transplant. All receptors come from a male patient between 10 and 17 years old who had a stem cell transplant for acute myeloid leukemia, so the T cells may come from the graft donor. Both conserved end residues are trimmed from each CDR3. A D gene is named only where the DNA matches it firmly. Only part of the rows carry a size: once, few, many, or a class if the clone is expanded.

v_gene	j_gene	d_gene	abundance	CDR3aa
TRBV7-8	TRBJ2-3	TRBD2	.	ASSPTWTSGTYTQY
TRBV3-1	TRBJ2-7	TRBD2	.	ASSHAGALSYEQY
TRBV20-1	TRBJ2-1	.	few	SARGVPVKRAHEQF
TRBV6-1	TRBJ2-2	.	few	ASSNRAYTGELF
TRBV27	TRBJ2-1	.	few	ASSLGAGSEQF
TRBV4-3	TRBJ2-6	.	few	ASSQVGRGASGANVLT
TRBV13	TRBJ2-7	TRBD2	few	ASGERERSYEQY
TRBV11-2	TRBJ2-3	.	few	ASSPLPAGGKGLDTQY
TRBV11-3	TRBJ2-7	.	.	ASSLVPDESYEQY
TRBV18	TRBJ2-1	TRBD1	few	ASSPSKPGTGSYNEQF
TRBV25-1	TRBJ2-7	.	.	ASSVAPGKSSYEQY
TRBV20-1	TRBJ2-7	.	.	SARDFAGGGYEQY
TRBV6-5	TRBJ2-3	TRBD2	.	ASSYIAAGESTDTQY
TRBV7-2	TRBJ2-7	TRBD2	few	ASSFPPPGEGGSRVGTYEQY
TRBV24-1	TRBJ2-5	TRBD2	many	ATSDLGQGGTSGLLRTETQY
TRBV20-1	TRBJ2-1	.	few	SAVTLTYNEQF
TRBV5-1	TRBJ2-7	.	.	ASSFDVGLYEQY
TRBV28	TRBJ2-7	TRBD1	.	ASSPGGDRGSYEQY
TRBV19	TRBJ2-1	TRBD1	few	ASSRDREHEQF
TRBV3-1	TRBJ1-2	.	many	ASSRTGDPNYGYT
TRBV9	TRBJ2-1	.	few	ASSASGAGVYNEQF
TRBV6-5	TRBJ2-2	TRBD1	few	ASSFWTGTGELF
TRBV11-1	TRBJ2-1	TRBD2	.	ASSLAMASGSLNNEQF
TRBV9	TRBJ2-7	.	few	ASSAGPQPYEQY
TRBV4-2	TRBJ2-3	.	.	ASRLTLTGTQASTDTQY
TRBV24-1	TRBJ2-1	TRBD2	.	ATSDRLAGVYNEQF
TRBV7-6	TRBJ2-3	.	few	ASSLDAGYTDTQY
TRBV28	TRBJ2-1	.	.	ASSLWHGLGSYNEQF
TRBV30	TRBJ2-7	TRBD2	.	AWSVLGTISYEQY
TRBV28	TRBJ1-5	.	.	ASSLKRGTQPQH
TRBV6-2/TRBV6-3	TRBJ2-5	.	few	ASSYSNREVQETQY
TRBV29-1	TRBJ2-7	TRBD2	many	SVRGGSGRPGSSYEQY
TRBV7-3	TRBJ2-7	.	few	ASSRTQGPLY
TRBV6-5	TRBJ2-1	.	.	ASSYRSANPSYNEQF
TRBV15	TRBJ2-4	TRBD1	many	ATSRGGQGSNIQY
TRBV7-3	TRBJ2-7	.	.	ASSFGPPSEQY
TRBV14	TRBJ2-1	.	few	ASSQQSEPLWGAEQF
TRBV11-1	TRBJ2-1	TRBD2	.	ASRKEGILAGGPLNEQF
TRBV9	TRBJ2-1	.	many	ASSVGYEQF
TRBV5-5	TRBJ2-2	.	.	ASSLAGVKAGELF
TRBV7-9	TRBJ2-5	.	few	AEDSRPGVNQETQY
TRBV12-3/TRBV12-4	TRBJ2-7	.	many	ASSLPYSFSPIADPNLLTYEQY
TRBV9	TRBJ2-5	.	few	ASSVAAGVQETQY
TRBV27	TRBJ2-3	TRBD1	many	ASSLLGTGYTDTQY
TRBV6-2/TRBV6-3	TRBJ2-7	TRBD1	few	ASSYPGQDPYEQY
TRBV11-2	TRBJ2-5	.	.	ASSHGQVGRETQY
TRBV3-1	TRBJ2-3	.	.	ASSQAGGGLFTDTQY
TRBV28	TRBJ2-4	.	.	ASHRDNKNIQY
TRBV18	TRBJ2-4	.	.	ASSTMGLAKNIQY
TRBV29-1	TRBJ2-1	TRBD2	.	SGRLAGGYSYNEQF
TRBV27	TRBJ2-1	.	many	ASSLGGGGNEQF
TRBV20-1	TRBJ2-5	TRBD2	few	SARLAGALRGQY
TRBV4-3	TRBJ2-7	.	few	ASSLKESTAYEQY
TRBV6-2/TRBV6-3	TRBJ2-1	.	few	ASSYSWGSNEQF
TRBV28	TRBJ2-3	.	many	ASTLEGVTDTQY